This passage covers 22 T cell receptor beta chains from one sample sequenced in a study of shared clonotypes between healthy human individuals. Assay: immunoSEQ multiplex PCR; the TCRdb copy retains only in-frame clones and omits some. This sample yields some 690,000 clones, of which around 90% are seen a single time; around a third belongs to the top ten. The source material was memory CD8+ T cells from PBMCs. Subset indicated: CD45RO+ cells pooled with CCR7-negative TemRA cells. The receptors derive from a man aged 18 to 29 in good health. Some clones in this sample may be carry-over from other donors' samples.

The chain combines TRBV6-5 with TRBJ2-2; D is unresolved. The CDR3 has 15 amino acids. The V gene lost 6 bases and the J gene lost 1 base, with 12 bases spanning the gap. The germline V gene encodes CDR1 MNHEY and CDR2 SVGAGI. The CDR3 coding sequence is TGTGCCAGCAGACTCGGACGGCTGAACACCGGGGAGCTGTTTTTT. It translates to CASRLGRLNTGELFF.

The CDR3 DNA is TGTGCCAGCAGCGCTGCAGGGGAATCGGACACTGAAGCTTTCTTT. Translating gives CASSAAGESDTEAFF. The chain has TRBV5-4 and TRBJ1-1; D is perhaps TRBD1 (6 bases). This CDR3 is built from 15 residues. Trimming removed 4 bases from V and 3 bases from J, with 16 bases in between. CDR1 is SGHNT, CDR2 YYREEE, per germline (reference sequence). Full variable domain (outside the CDR3, taken from reference TRBV5-4 and TRBJ1-1): ETGVTQSPTHLIKTRGQQVTLRCSSQSGHNTVSWYQQALGQGPQFIFQYYREEENGRGNFPPRFSGLQFPNYSSELNVNALELDDSALYLCASSAAGESDTEAFFGQGTRLTVV.

The rearrangement uses TRBV11-2 and TRBJ2-5, with unresolved D. The last part of the DNA fits TRBJ2-7 better; the J call may be wrong. Germline lookup yields CDR1 SGHAT and CDR2 FQNNGV. This CDR3 is 11 amino acids long. CDR3 nucleotide sequence: TGTGCCAGCCACGGGTTGAGCGAGCAGTACTTC. As protein: CASHGLSEQYF.

The gene calls are TRBV27 and TRBJ2-7, with TRBD1 identical over 7 bases. The CDR3 has 16 amino acids. V lost 5 bases to trimming and J lost 3 bases; unmatched junction nucleotides: 13. Per the germline V gene, CDR1 is MNHEY and CDR2 is SMNVEV (reference sequence). The DNA for the CDR3 is TGTGCCAGCAGTCCTGACAGGGAAACTGCACACTACGAGCAGTACTTC. Translation gives CASSPDRETAHYEQYF.

This CDR3 is CASTSTRKVIDTQYF. Here the CDR3 DNA reads TGTGCCAGCACTAGCACACGGAAGGTAATAGATACGCAGTATTTT. V usage is TRBV28 and J usage is TRBJ2-3; perhaps TRBD2 as D (5 bases). Trimming took off 7 bases at V and 5 bases at J, with 19 bases between the two ends. The CDR3 consists of 15 residues. The germline CDR1 and CDR2 sequences are MDHEN and SYDVKM.

CDR3 coding DNA: TGCAGTGCACTGGACGGCTATGGCTACACCTTC. Its translation: CSALDGYGYTF. V is TRBV20-1 and J is TRBJ1-2; D is uncertain. The germline V gene encodes CDR1 DFQATT and CDR2 SNEGSKA (reference sequence). Between the trimmed V and J ends, which lost 6 bases and 4 bases, there was a span of 9 bases. The CDR3 is 11 residues long.

The chain links TRBV7-8 to TRBJ1-4; D is perhaps TRBD1 (5 bases). V dropped 5 bases and J dropped 5 bases, with 15 bases sitting between them. CDR1 is SGHVS and CDR2 is FQNEAQ in the germline V gene. This CDR3 has 15 residues. CDR3 loop: CASSPGGTVNEKLFF. CDR3 nucleotides: TGTGCCAGCAGCCCCGGAGGGACCGTAAATGAAAAACTGTTTTTT.

V gene TRBV10-3 combines with J gene TRBJ1-4, with unresolved D. The CDR3 is 10 residues long. Germline CDR1 is ENHRY and CDR2 is SYGVKD. The germline V and J ends were trimmed by 10 bases and 4 bases, with 4 bases remaining between them. CDR3 bases: TGTGCCACCCGTAATGAAAAACTGTTTTTT. As protein: CATRNEKLFF.

The V gene is TRBV5-1, the J gene TRBJ2-7; 8 bases match TRBD1. Germline CDR1 SGHRS, CDR2 YFSETQ. CDR3 length equals 14 residues. The V and J ends lost 5 bases and 3 bases, in that order; junction bases with no gene match: 7. The CDR3 is CASSSQDRVYEQYF. CDR3 bases: TGCGCCAGCAGTTCCCAGGACAGGGTCTACGAGCAGTACTTC.

This clone appeared a few times. The V gene is TRBV7-9, the J gene TRBJ2-2; 11 bases align to TRBD1. Trimming at V came to 4 bases and at J to 4 bases, leaving 8 bases not matched to a gene. The CDR3 has 17 residues. Germline CDR1 and CDR2: SEHNR and FQNEAQ (reference sequence). CDR3 DNA sequence: TGTGCCAGCAGCTCCCACCGGGACAGGGGGACCACCGGGGAGCTGTTTTTT. Protein product: CASSSHRDRGTTGELFF.

The genes are TRBV27 and TRBJ2-3, with 12 nucleotides matching TRBD1. The CDR3 spans 18 residues. In germline, CDR1 is MNHEY, CDR2 SMNVEV (reference sequence). Germline trimming cut 6 bases from V and 2 bases from J; bases unmatched to any gene: 12. CDR3: CASSTGTGGAPYTDTQYF. CDR3 coding DNA: TGTGCCAGCAGCACCGGGACAGGGGGCGCCCCTTACACAGATACGCAGTATTTT.

A single count supports this clone. V is TRBV15 and J is TRBJ2-1; D might be TRBD1 (6 bases). Trimming stripped 0 bases from V and 6 bases from J, with 9 bases between. This CDR3 comprises 14 residues. Germline CDR1 is LNHNV and CDR2 is YYDKDF (reference sequence). CDR3 in DNA: TGTGCCACCAGCAGAGATCAGGGGCCCAATGAGCAGTTCTTC. Residues: CATSRDQGPNEQFF.

The rearrangement links TRBV7-8 to TRBJ2-7; 7 bases fit TRBD2. CDR1 is SGHVS, CDR2 FQNEAQ, per germline. The CDR3 totals 14 residues. J lost 7 bases, V lost 0 bases, and 6 bases had no gene match. CDR3 protein: CASSLAGGPGEQYF. The CDR3 DNA sequence: TGTGCCAGCAGCTTAGCGGGAGGGCCTGGAGAGCAGTACTTC. Variable domain in full (rest from reference TRBV7-8 and TRBJ2-7): GAGVSQSPRYKVAKRGQDVALRCDPISGHVSLFWYQQALGQGPEFLTYFQNEAQLDKSGLPSDRFFAERPEGSVSTLKIQRTQQEDSAVYLCASSLAGGPGEQYFGPGTRLTVT.

The CDR3 coding sequence is TGTGCCAGTAGTATAGAATGGAGTGAGGGAAAGGTGCCCCAGCATTTT. Its protein product is CASSIEWSEGKVPQHF. V usage is TRBV19 and J usage is TRBJ1-5; no definite D call. The CDR3 extends over 16 amino acids. Trimming took off 0 bases at V and 9 bases at J, with 18 bases between the two ends. CDR1 LNHDA and CDR2 SQIVND come from the germline V gene (reference sequence). The whole variable domain, filled in from reference TRBV19 and TRBJ1-5, reads DGGITQSPKYLFRKEGQNVTLSCEQNLNHDAMYWYRQDPGQGLRLIYYSQIVNDFQKGDIAEGYSVSREKKESFPLTVTSAQKNPTAFYLCASSIEWSEGKVPQHFGDGTRLSIL.

This rearrangement joins TRBV2 to TRBJ2-5; D is perhaps TRBD1 (6 bases). The length of the CDR3 is 13 residues. V gave up 8 bases and J gave up 1 base, with 11 bases separating them. Germline CDR1 reads SNHLY; CDR2 reads FYNNEI. CDR3 DNA sequence: TGTGCCAGCCACAGGGATCGCCAAGAGACCCAGTACTTC. Translating it yields CASHRDRQETQYF.

This rearrangement joins TRBV28 to TRBJ2-5; perhaps TRBD1 as D (6 bases). The CDR3 is made up of 18 amino acids. Germline-derived CDR1 and CDR2 are MDHEN and SYDVKM. V shed 6 bases and J shed 1 base, with 24 bases lying between them. CDR3 loop: CASRSFFTRTESQETQYF. The CDR3 nucleotides are TGTGCCAGCAGGAGCTTTTTTACTCGGACAGAATCCCAAGAGACCCAGTACTTC.

This clone has a single count. V and J are TRBV28 and TRBJ2-5, with 7 positions matching TRBD1. Looked up from germline, CDR1 is MDHEN and CDR2 is SYDVKM. This CDR3 spans 14 amino acids. The ends lost 7 bases at V and 5 bases at J; junction bases unmatched: 10. The CDR3 here is CASNRQGNGETQYF. The CDR3 DNA reads TGTGCCAGCAACCGACAGGGCAATGGCGAGACCCAGTACTTC.

This sequence joins TRBV7-2 and TRBJ2-3; D remains ambiguous. V dropped 4 bases and J dropped 2 bases, with 19 bases sitting between them. The CDR3 length is 17 residues. In germline, CDR1 is SGHTA, CDR2 FQGNSA. CDR3 residues: CASSSRTEIGLTDTQYF. The CDR3 nucleotides are TGTGCCAGCAGCTCCCGAACCGAGATAGGGCTCACAGATACGCAGTATTTT. The variable domain in full, with the rest retrieved from reference TRBV7-2 and TRBJ2-3, is GAGVSQSPSNKVTEKGKDVELRCDPISGHTALYWYRQSLGQGLEFLIYFQGNSAPDKSGLPSDRFSAERTGGSVSTLTIQRTQQEDSAVYLCASSSRTEIGLTDTQYFGPGTRLTVL.

This clone was found a few times. The chain links TRBV4-2 to TRBJ1-1; possible D gene TRBD1, 6 bases. Germline values: CDR1 LGHNA, CDR2 YNFKEQ. The length of the CDR3 is 14 residues. The V gene lost 1 base and the J gene lost 7 bases, with 13 bases spanning the gap. CDR3 sequence reads: CASSQAQGQGEAFF. The CDR3 DNA follows: TGTGCCAGCAGCCAAGCCCAGGGGCAGGGTGAAGCTTTCTTT.

This clone was found a few times. The V gene is TRBV6-4, the J gene TRBJ2-2; no clear D gene. The CDR3 has 13 residues. Trimming removed 3 bases from V and 2 bases from J, with 4 bases in between. CDR1 and CDR2 from the germline V gene are MRHNA and SNTAGT. This CDR3 reads CASSETNTGELFF. In DNA form, the CDR3 reads TGTGCCAGCAGTGAGACCAACACCGGGGAGCTGTTTTTT.

In nucleotides, the CDR3 is TGTGCCAGTATAGAATTCCCGTATGGCTACACCTTC. It specifies CASIEFPYGYTF. The gene calls are TRBV19 and TRBJ1-2; D is ambiguous. The germline V gene encodes CDR1 LNHDA and CDR2 SQIVND (reference sequence). V was pared by 7 bases and J by 5 bases, with 11 bases between. The CDR3 runs to 12 residues.

The rearrangement links TRBV28 to TRBJ2-4; weak D call: TRBD2 (5 bases). V shed 7 bases and J shed 9 bases, with 16 bases lying between them. From germline, CDR1 is MDHEN and CDR2 SYDVKM. There are 13 residues in the CDR3. The CDR3 is CASTDTGDGIQYF. CDR3 coding DNA: TGTGCCAGCACCGACACCGGGGATGGCATTCAGTACTTC.